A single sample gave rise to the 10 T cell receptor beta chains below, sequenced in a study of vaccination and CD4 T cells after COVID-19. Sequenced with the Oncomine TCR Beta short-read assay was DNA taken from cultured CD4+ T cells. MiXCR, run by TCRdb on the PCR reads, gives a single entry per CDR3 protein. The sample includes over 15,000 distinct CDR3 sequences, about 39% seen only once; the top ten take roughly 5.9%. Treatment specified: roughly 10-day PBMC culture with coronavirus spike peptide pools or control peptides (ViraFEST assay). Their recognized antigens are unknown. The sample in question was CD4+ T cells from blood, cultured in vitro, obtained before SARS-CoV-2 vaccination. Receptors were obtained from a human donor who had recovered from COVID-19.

The CDR3 loop reads CASSPDGFYEQYF. The CDR3 coding sequence is TGTGCCAGCAGCCCGGACGGCTTCTACGAGCAGTACTTC. V gene TRBV11-2 combines with J gene TRBJ2-7; no firm D call. CDR3 length: 13 residues. The V gene lost 5 bases and the J gene lost 3 bases, with 11 bases spanning the gap. CDR1 SGHAT and CDR2 FQNNGV come from the germline V gene. Based on the CDR3 plus reference TRBV11-2 and TRBJ2-7, the full variable domain is EAGVAQSPRYKIIEKRQSVAFWCNPISGHATLYWYQQILGQGPKLLIQFQNNGVVDDSQLPKDRFSAERLKGVDSTLKIQPAKLEDSAVYLCASSPDGFYEQYFGPGTRLTVT.

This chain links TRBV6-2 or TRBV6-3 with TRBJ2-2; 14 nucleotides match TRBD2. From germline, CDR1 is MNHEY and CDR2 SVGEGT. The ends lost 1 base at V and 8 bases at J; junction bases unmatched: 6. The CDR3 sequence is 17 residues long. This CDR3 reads CASSYYPGTSGSGELFF. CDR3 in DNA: TGTGCCAGCAGTTACTACCCCGGGACTAGCGGGAGTGGGGAGCTGTTTTTT.

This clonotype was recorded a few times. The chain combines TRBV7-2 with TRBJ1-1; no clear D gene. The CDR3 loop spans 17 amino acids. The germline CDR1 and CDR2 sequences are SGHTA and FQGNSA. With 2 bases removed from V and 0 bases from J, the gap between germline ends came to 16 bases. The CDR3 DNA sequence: TGTGCCAGCAGCTTAAGTCCGGGGTTGATCATGAACACTGAAGCTTTCTTT. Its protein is CASSLSPGLIMNTEAFF.

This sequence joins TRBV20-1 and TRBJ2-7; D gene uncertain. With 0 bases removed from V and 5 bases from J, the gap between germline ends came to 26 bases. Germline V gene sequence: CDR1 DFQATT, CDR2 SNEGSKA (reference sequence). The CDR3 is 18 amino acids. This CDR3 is CSARDRSAGRLLVHEQYF. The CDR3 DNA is TGCAGTGCTAGAGATCGGTCGGCTGGGCGGCTGTTGGTCCACGAGCAGTACTTC.

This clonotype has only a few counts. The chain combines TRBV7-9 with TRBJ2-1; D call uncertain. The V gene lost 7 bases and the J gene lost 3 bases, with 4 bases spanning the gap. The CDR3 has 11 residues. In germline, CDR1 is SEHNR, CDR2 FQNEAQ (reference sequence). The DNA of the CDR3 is TGTGCCAGCACCCGCTACAATGAGCAGTTCTTC. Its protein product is CASTRYNEQFF.

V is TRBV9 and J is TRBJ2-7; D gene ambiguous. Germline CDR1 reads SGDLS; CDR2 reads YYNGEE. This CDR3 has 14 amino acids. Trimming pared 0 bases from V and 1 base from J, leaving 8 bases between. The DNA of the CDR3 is TGTGCCAGCAGCGTAGGAGAGCCTTCCTACGAGCAGTACTTC. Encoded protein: CASSVGEPSYEQYF.

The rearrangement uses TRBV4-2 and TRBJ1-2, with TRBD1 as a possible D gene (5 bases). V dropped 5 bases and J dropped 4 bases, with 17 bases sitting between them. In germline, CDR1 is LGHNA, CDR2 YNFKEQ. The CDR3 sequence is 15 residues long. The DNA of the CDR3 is TGTGCCAGCAGCTCACCAAAAGGGGTCGGCTATGGCTACACCTTC. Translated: CASSSPKGVGYGYTF.

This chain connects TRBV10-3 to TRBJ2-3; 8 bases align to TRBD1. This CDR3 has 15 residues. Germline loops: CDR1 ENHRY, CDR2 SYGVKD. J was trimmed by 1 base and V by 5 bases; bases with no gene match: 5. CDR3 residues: CAISKDRAGTDTQYF. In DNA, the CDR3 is TGTGCCATCAGTAAGGACAGGGCCGGCACAGATACGCAGTATTTT.

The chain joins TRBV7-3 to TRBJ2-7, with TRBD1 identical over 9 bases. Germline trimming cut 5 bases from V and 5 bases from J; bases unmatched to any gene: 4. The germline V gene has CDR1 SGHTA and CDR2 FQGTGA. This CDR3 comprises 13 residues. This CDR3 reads CASSDRGGNEQYF. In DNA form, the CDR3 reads TGTGCCAGCAGCGACAGGGGGGGGAACGAGCAGTACTTC. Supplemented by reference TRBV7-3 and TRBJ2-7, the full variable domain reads GAGVSQTPSNKVTEKGKYVELRCDPISGHTALYWYRQSLGQGPEFLIYFQGTGAADDSGLPNDRFFAVRPEGSVSTLKIQRTERGDSAVYLCASSDRGGNEQYFGPGTRLTVT.

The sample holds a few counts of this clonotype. CDR3 residues: CASSLAGQQNTEAFF. In nucleotides, the CDR3 is TGCGCCAGCAGCTTGGCGGGACAGCAAAACACTGAAGCTTTCTTT. The rearrangement uses TRBV5-1 and TRBJ1-1; the match to TRBD1 covers 7 bases. CDR1 SGHRS and CDR2 YFSETQ come from the germline V gene. The CDR3 has 15 residues. J was trimmed by 2 bases and V by 0 bases; bases with no gene match: 4.